This TCR beta chain was profiled in a study of T cell responses to AZD1222 COVID-19 vaccine. Only in-frame clones appear in the TCRdb table, and some are missing; sequencing was by immunoSEQ multiplex PCR. The table records 93,000 or so clones, roughly 88% of them present only once. This clone was picked up a small number of times. Its target is not known. Study-level findings and limits: Clonal diversity may have been underestimated in mostly white British donors. Seropositive status at baseline applied to only a handful of AZD1222 recipients.

Material: peripheral blood, obtained on day 0 of AZD1222 vaccination. The receptor's source is an adult in good health.

CDR3 nucleotides: TGTGCCAGCAGTGAATATTCAGCCTCTGGAAACACCATATATTTT. Translated, it gives CASSEYSASGNTIYF. The J gene is TRBJ1-3, the V gene TRBV25-1; no firm D call. This CDR3 contains 15 residues. The germline V gene has CDR1 MGHDK and CDR2 SYGVNS. V lost 0 bases and J lost 0, with 6 bases in between.